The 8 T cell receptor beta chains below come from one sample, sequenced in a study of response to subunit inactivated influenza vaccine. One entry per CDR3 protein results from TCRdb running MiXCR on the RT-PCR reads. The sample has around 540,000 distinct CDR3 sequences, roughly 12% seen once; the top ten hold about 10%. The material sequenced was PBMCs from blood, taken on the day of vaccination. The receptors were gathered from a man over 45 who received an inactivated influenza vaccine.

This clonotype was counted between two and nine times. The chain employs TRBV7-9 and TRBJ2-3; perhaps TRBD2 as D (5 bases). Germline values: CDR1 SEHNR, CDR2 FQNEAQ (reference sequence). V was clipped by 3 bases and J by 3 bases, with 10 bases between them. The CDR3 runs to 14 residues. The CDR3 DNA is TGTGCCAGCAGCTTGTGGGAGACGACAGATACGCAGTATTTT. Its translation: CASSLWETTDTQYF.

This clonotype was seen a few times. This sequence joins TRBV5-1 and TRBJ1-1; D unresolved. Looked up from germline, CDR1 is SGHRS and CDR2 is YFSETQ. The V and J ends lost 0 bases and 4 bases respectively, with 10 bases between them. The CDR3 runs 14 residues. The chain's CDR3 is CASSLARAGTEAFF. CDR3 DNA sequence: TGCGCCAGCAGCTTGGCAAGGGCCGGCACTGAAGCTTTCTTT.

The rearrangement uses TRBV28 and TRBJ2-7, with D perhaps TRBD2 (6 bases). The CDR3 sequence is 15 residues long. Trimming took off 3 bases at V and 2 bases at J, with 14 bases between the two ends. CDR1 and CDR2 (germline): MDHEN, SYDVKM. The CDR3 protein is CASSLEGSIPYEQYF. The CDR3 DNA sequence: TGTGCCAGCAGTTTGGAGGGTTCTATTCCCTACGAGCAGTACTTC.

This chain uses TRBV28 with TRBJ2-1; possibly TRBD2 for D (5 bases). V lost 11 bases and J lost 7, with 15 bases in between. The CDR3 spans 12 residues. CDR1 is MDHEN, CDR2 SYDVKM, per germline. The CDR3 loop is CAYGKHRNEQFF. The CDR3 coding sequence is TGTGCCTACGGGAAACATCGGAATGAGCAGTTCTTC.

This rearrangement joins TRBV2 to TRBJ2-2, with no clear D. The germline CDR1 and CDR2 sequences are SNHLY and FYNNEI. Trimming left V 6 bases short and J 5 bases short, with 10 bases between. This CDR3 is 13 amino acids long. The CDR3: CASRITETGELFF. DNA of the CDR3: TGTGCCAGCAGGATCACAGAGACCGGGGAGCTGTTTTTT.

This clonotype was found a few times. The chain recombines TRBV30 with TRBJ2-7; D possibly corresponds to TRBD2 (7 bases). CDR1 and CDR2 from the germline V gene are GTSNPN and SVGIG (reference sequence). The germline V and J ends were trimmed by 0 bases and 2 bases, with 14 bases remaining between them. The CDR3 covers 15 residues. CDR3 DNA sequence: TGTGCCTGGAGTGTACGCGGGGGCCTCGCCTACGAGCAGTACTTC. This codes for CAWSVRGGLAYEQYF.

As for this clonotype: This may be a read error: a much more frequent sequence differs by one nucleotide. The DNA for the CDR3 is TGTGCCAGCAGTGAAGTGAAGACTAGCGGGGAGGGGGATACGAAGTATTTT. This encodes CASSEVKTSGEGDTKYF. This chain uses TRBV2 with TRBJ2-3, with 11 nucleotides matching TRBD2. CDR3 length: 17 residues. The germline V gene encodes CDR1 SNHLY and CDR2 FYNNEI.

CDR3 in amino acids: CASSLGGGRSGELFF. CDR3 in DNA: TGTGCCAGCAGTTTAGGCGGGGGGCGGTCCGGGGAGCTGTTTTTT. J is TRBJ2-2 and V is TRBV12-3 or TRBV12-4; TRBD2 matches 8 bases. Unmatched junction bases numbered 4, after V lost 1 base and J lost 6 bases. The CDR3 has 15 amino acids.